The 27 T cell receptor beta chains below all came from one sample that was sequenced in a study of T cells after yellow fever vaccination. TCRdb used MiXCR to reprocess the 5' RACE reads, holding one entry per CDR3 protein. The sample holds 400,000 or so distinct CDR3 sequences, 6% to 8% seen once. The specimen comprised PBMCs, sampled 5 days after the yellow fever booster vaccination. The source of these receptors is a man younger than 40 who received the YFV17D yellow fever vaccine.

The rearrangement links TRBV20-1 to TRBJ2-2, with 7 bases lining up with TRBD2. Trimming took 4 bases from V and 6 from J; bases not matched to a gene: 5. The CDR3 loop spans 13 amino acids. Germline loops: CDR1 DFQATT, CDR2 SNEGSKA (reference sequence). The CDR3, as DNA: TGCAGTGCTATGGGAGGGCGGGCCGGGGAGCTGTTTTTT. Amino acids: CSAMGGRAGELFF.

This clonotype was counted many times. The chain employs TRBV21-1 and TRBJ1-5; the table names TRBD1, a call not compared with the DNA. TRBV21-1 is flagged as a pseudogene. This CDR3 has 17 residues. CDR3 residues: CASSKPSGGQGNQPQHF. CDR3 in DNA: TGTGCCAGCAGCAAGCCCTCAGGGGGCCAGGGCAATCAGCCCCAGCATTTT.

This clonotype was seen repeatedly, ten times or more. This sequence joins TRBV2 and TRBJ1-1; TRBD1 matches 7 bases. Losses at the gene ends were 5 bases for V and 10 bases for J; bases not matched to a gene: 1. The CDR3 has 10 amino acids. Germline V gives CDR1 SNHLY, CDR2 FYNNEI. CDR3 in amino acids: CASSNRGAFF. The CDR3 region has the DNA TGTGCCAGCAGTAACAGGGGAGCTTTCTTT.

This sequence joins TRBV27 and TRBJ2-7, with D possibly being TRBD1 (7 bases). Per germline, CDR1 MNHEY and CDR2 SMNVEV (reference sequence). Trimming removed 11 bases from V and 5 bases from J, with 25 bases in between. The CDR3 loop spans 15 amino acids. The CDR3 bases are TGTGCCTCACGTAAGGGTTCAGGGGGGAACAACGAGCAGTACTTC. Its translation: CASRKGSGGNNEQYF.

This clonotype has more than one count but fewer than ten. The V and J genes are TRBV24-1 and TRBJ2-7; 8 bases line up with TRBD1. In germline, CDR1 is KGHDR, CDR2 SFDVKD. The CDR3 is made up of 15 amino acids. Germline trimming cut 4 bases from V and 2 bases from J; bases unmatched to any gene: 6. The CDR3 loop is CATSDLGTGAYEQYF. CDR3 nucleotide sequence: TGTGCCACCAGTGACCTTGGGACAGGAGCCTACGAGCAGTACTTC.

This clonotype was found many times. The V call is TRBV5-6, the J call TRBJ2-7; perhaps TRBD2 as D (6 bases). This CDR3 is built from 14 residues. V gave up 1 base and J gave up 2 bases, with 10 bases separating them. CDR1 is SGHDT and CDR2 is YYEEEE in the germline V gene. The CDR3 DNA follows: TGTGCCAGCAGCTTGAAAAGGACTACCTACGAGCAGTACTTC. It yields the protein CASSLKRTTYEQYF.

This clonotype was observed a handful of times. V is TRBV5-6 and J is TRBJ2-6; D is undetermined. This CDR3 contains 15 residues. Germline V CDR1 and CDR2: SGHDT, YYEEEE. The V end was cut by 1 base, the J end by 0 bases, with 5 bases between. The CDR3 DNA sequence: TGTGCCAGCAGCTTGATTCGCTCTGGGGCCAACGTCCTGACTTTC. It is translated as CASSLIRSGANVLTF.

This clonotype was counted at least ten times. The chain is built from TRBV5-1 and TRBJ1-1; 8 positions agree with TRBD1. This CDR3 has 15 residues. V shed 0 bases, J shed 3 bases, and the junction held 4 bases outside the gene matches. The germline V gene has CDR1 SGHRS and CDR2 YFSETQ. The CDR3 bases are TGCGCCAGCAGCTTGGGGCAGGGGGCTTACACTGAAGCTTTCTTT. Translation: CASSLGQGAYTEAFF.

This chain uses TRBV6-2 or TRBV6-3 with TRBJ2-3; TRBD2 matches 15 bases. Germline CDR1 is MNHEY and CDR2 is SVGEGT. The CDR3 extends over 14 amino acids. The CDR3 sequence: CGRPGLAGGDTQYF. As DNA, the CDR3 is TGTGGCAGACCGGGACTAGCGGGAGGAGATACGCAGTATTTT.

The chain is built from TRBV6-1 and TRBJ1-5; D not resolved. V was pared by 0 bases and J by 6 bases, with 6 bases between. Germline CDR1 is MNHNS and CDR2 is SASEGT. CDR3 length: 13 amino acids. In DNA, the CDR3 is TGTGCCAGCAGTGAAGCGAAGATTCAGCCCCAGCATTTT. Protein: CASSEAKIQPQHF.

This clonotype was found a few times. The chain links TRBV20-1 to TRBJ2-7; 10 nucleotides align to TRBD2. The ends lost 3 bases at V and 4 bases at J; junction bases unmatched: 6. The germline V gene has CDR1 DFQATT and CDR2 SNEGSKA (reference sequence). The CDR3 length is 14 residues. The CDR3 here is CSASMTSGRYEQYF. Here the CDR3 DNA reads TGCAGTGCTAGCATGACTAGCGGGCGGTACGAGCAGTACTTC.

This clonotype was seen a handful of times. This chain uses TRBV19 with TRBJ2-3; TRBD2 agrees at 10 bases. Trimming at V came to 8 bases and at J to 2 bases, leaving 4 bases not matched to a gene. In germline, CDR1 is LNHDA, CDR2 SQIVND (reference sequence). The CDR3 has 14 amino acids. DNA of the CDR3: TGTGCCAGTCGGACTAGCGGATACACAGATACGCAGTATTTT. It encodes CASRTSGYTDTQYF.

The chain joins TRBV20-1 to TRBJ2-7; D unclear. Germline-derived CDR1 and CDR2 are DFQATT and SNEGSKA (reference sequence). Trimming removed 2 bases at V and 0 bases at J, with 8 bases between. The CDR3 length is 13 residues. CDR3 protein: CSARPGVSYEQYF. CDR3 bases: TGCAGTGCTAGACCTGGGGTCTCCTACGAGCAGTACTTC.

This clonotype was counted ten times or more. This chain uses TRBV6-5 with TRBJ2-1, with D perhaps assigned TRBD1 or TRBD2 (5 bases each). The CDR3 loop spans 13 amino acids. The V gene's germline CDR1 is MNHEY and CDR2 SVGAGI. Trimming removed 3 bases at V and 7 bases at J, with 10 bases between. The chain's CDR3 is CASSYSWGNEQFF. CDR3 in DNA: TGTGCCAGCAGTTATAGTTGGGGGAATGAGCAGTTCTTC.

Points on this clonotype: Its ends do not fully match the called genes, so a read error is possible. The chain has TRBV7-7 and TRBJ2-1; 10 bases are shared with TRBD2. Per germline, CDR1 SSHAT and CDR2 FNYEAQ (reference sequence). The CDR3 is made up of 19 amino acids. CDR3 amino acids: CASSLAPASGSPSYNEQFF. The CDR3 bases are TGTGCTAGCAGCTTAGCGCCGGCTAGCGGGAGTCCCTCCTACAATGAGCAGTTCTTC.

The table lists this clonotype with many counts. V is TRBV5-5 and J is TRBJ1-2; D ambiguous. V lost 2 bases and J lost 0, with 11 bases in between. The germline gives CDR1 SGHKS, CDR2 YYEKEE (reference sequence). The CDR3 length is 15 residues. The CDR3 spells CASSFLGTANYGYTF. CDR3 nucleotides: TGTGCCAGCAGCTTCTTGGGAACAGCTAACTATGGCTACACCTTC.

This chain uses TRBV6-2 or TRBV6-3 with TRBJ2-1; a possible D gene is TRBD2 (7 bases). V lost 4 bases and J lost 14, with 15 bases in between. The CDR3 sequence is 12 residues long. Germline-derived CDR1 and CDR2 are MNHEY and SVGEGT. The CDR3 here is CASSSVGGGEFF. DNA for the CDR3: TGTGCCAGCAGTTCGGTGGGAGGGGGTGAGTTCTTC.

This clonotype was seen more than once but under ten times. This sequence joins TRBV25-1 and TRBJ1-4, with D perhaps matching TRBD1 (6 bases). This CDR3 region has 13 residues. Germline loops: CDR1 MGHDK, CDR2 SYGVNS. V dropped 8 bases and J dropped 8 bases, with 15 bases sitting between them. The CDR3 DNA sequence: TGTGCCAGCGGGGGCCCCGCCGTAGAAAAACTGTTTTTT. It translates to CASGGPAVEKLFF.

The table lists this clonotype with a few counts. J is TRBJ2-6 and V is TRBV7-9; TRBD2 aligns across 7 bases. Germline assignment: CDR1 SEHNR and CDR2 FQNEAQ (reference sequence). This CDR3 has 17 amino acids. J lost 2 bases, V lost 2 bases, and 6 bases had no gene match. This chain's CDR3 is CASSLRGAGPGANVLTF. The CDR3, as DNA: TGTGCCAGCAGCTTAAGGGGAGCGGGACCTGGGGCCAACGTCCTGACTTTC.

A few counts support this clonotype. This sequence joins TRBV7-9 and TRBJ2-7, with TRBD2 identical over 8 bases. From germline, CDR1 is SEHNR and CDR2 FQNEAQ (reference sequence). The V and J ends lost 2 bases and 2 bases, in that order; junction bases with no gene match: 5. The CDR3 spans 15 residues. CDR3 region: CASSLLSGDTYEQYF. The CDR3 DNA sequence: TGTGCCAGCAGCTTACTTAGCGGGGATACCTACGAGCAGTACTTC.

This clonotype was recorded many times. The V call is TRBV12-3 or TRBV12-4, the J call TRBJ2-2; no clear D gene. V shed 11 bases and J shed 1 base, with 11 bases lying between them. The CDR3 contains 13 residues. The CDR3 region is CAGTVWNTGELFF. The CDR3 bases are TGTGCCGGAACCGTTTGGAACACCGGGGAGCTGTTTTTT.

The table lists this clonotype with many counts. The V gene is TRBV5-1, the J gene TRBJ2-4; D gene unclear. Germline CDR1 and CDR2: SGHRS and YFSETQ. The CDR3 is 13 residues long. V dropped 4 bases and J dropped 9 bases, with 14 bases sitting between them. CDR3 sequence (DNA): TGCGCCAGCAGCCAGGCAACCCAAGGCATTCAGTACTTC. Its protein is CASSQATQGIQYF. Full variable domain (outside the CDR3, taken from reference TRBV5-1 and TRBJ2-4): KAGVTQTPRYLIKTRGQQVTLSCSPISGHRSVSWYQQTPGQGLQFLFEYFSETQRNKGNFPGRFSGRQFSNSRSEMNVSTLELGDSALYLCASSQATQGIQYFGAGTRLSVL.

This clonotype turned up a few times. V usage is TRBV5-1 and J usage is TRBJ2-5, with D possibly matching TRBD1 (5 bases). V gave up 3 bases and J gave up 1 base, with 10 bases separating them. Germline assignment: CDR1 SGHRS and CDR2 YFSETQ. The CDR3 has 14 amino acids. The CDR3 DNA reads as TGCGCCAGCAGCTATGGACACACCCAAGAGACCCAGTACTTC. Translating gives CASSYGHTQETQYF.

This clonotype was seen a few times. This chain connects TRBV18 to TRBJ1-2, with 7 bases identical to TRBD1. V trimming: 4 bases; J trimming: 3 bases; junction bases outside the gene matches: 5. The CDR3 loop spans 14 amino acids. CDR1 and CDR2 from the germline V gene are KGHSH and LQKENI. The CDR3 nucleotides read TGTGCCAGCTCACAACAGGGGTTCGACTATGGCTACACCTTC. It translates to CASSQQGFDYGYTF.

The chain links TRBV19 to TRBJ1-1; D gene ambiguous. The germline CDR1 and CDR2 sequences are LNHDA and SQIVND (reference sequence). V shed 8 bases and J shed 2 bases, with 9 bases lying between them. The CDR3 length is 12 residues. CDR3 loop: CASGVVNTEAFF. CDR3 bases: TGTGCCAGTGGGGTTGTCAACACTGAAGCTTTCTTT.

V and J are TRBV7-2 and TRBJ1-2; D might be TRBD1 (6 bases). V was clipped by 4 bases and J by 2 bases, with 11 bases between them. Germline-derived CDR1 and CDR2 are SGHTA and FQGNSA. This CDR3 spans 14 amino acids. The CDR3 spells CASSSRRGNYGYTF. In DNA form, the CDR3 reads TGTGCCAGCAGCTCCCGCAGGGGAAACTATGGCTACACCTTC. Full variable domain (missing parts from reference TRBV7-2 and TRBJ1-2): GAGVSQSPSNKVTEKGKDVELRCDPISGHTALYWYRQSLGQGLEFLIYFQGNSAPDKSGLPSDRFSAERTGGSVSTLTIQRTQQEDSAVYLCASSSRRGNYGYTFGSGTRLTVV.

The chain recombines TRBV14 with TRBJ2-7; 7 bases match TRBD2. CDR3 size: 17 residues. V gave up 4 bases and J gave up 3 bases; unmatched junction bases: 15. Germline V gene sequence: CDR1 SGHDN, CDR2 FVKESK. CDR3 coding DNA: TGTGCCAGCAGCCTCAAGATGTCGGCTAGCGGTAGCTACGAGCAGTACTTC. Translating it yields CASSLKMSASGSYEQYF.